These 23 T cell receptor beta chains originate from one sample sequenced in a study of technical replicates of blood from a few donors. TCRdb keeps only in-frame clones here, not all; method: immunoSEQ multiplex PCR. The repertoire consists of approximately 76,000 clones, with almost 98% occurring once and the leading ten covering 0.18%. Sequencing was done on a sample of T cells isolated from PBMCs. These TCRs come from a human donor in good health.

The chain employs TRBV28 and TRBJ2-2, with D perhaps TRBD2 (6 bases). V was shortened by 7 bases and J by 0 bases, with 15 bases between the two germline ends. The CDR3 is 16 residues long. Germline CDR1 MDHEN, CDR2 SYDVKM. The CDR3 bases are TGTGCCAGCACGCGAACGGGACTCACGAACACCGGGGAGCTGTTTTTT. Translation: CASTRTGLTNTGELFF.

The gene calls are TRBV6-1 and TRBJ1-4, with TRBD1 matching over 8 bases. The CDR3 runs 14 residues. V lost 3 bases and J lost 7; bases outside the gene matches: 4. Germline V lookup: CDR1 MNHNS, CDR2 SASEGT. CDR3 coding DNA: TGTGCCAGCAGTGAGGGACAGGACTTTGAAAAACTGTTTTTT. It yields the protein CASSEGQDFEKLFF.

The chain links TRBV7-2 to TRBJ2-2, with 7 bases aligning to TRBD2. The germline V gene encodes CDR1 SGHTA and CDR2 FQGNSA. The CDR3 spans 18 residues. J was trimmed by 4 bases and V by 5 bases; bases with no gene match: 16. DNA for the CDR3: TGTGCCAGCAGCCCCCGACCGATGGCGGGAGTGGGCACCGGGGAGCTGTTTTTT. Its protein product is CASSPRPMAGVGTGELFF.

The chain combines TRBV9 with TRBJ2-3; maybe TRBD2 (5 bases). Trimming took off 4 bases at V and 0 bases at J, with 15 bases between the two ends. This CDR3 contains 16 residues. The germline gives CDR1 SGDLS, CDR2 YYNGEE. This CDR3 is CASSPPRAGSTDTQYF. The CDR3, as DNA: TGTGCCAGCAGCCCGCCTCGGGCGGGTAGCACAGATACGCAGTATTTT.

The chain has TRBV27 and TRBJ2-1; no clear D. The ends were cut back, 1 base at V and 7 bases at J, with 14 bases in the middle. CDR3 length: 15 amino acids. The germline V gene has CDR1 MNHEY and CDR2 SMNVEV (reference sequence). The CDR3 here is CASSLWAHLRNEQFF. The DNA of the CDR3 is TGTGCCAGCAGTTTATGGGCCCACCTTAGGAATGAGCAGTTCTTC.

CDR3: CASSQHTRAPNEKLFF. DNA for the CDR3: TGCGCCAGCAGCCAACATACCAGGGCTCCTAATGAAAAACTGTTTTTT. V usage is TRBV4-1 and J usage is TRBJ1-4; D possibly corresponds to TRBD1 (5 bases). Germline V gene lookup returns CDR1 MGHRA and CDR2 YSYEKL. The V gene lost 2 bases and the J gene lost 3 bases, with 13 bases spanning the gap. The CDR3 extends over 16 amino acids.

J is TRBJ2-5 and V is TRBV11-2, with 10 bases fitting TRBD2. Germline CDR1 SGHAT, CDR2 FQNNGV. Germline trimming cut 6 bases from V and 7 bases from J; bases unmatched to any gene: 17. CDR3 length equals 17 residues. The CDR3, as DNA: TGTGCCAGCAGGACCCCTCGGGCTAGCGGGAGAAATGCGACCCAGTACTTC. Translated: CASRTPRASGRNATQYF.

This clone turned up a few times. The CDR3 nucleotides are TGTGCCACCGGACAGGAGAGCGAAGCTTTCTTT. Its protein is CATGQESEAFF. The chain combines TRBV2 with TRBJ1-1, with 7 nucleotides matching TRBD1. The CDR3 loop spans 11 amino acids. Germline-derived CDR1 and CDR2 are SNHLY and FYNNEI. After removal of 10 bases from V and 8 bases from J, the junction contained 7 bases not matched to a gene. Using reference TRBV2 and TRBJ1-1 for the parts outside the CDR3, the full variable domain is EPEVTQTPSHQVTQMGQEVILRCVPISNHLYFYWYRQILGQKVEFLVSFYNNEISEKSEIFDDQFSVERPDGSNFTLKIRSTKLEDSAMYFCATGQESEAFFGQGTRLTVV.

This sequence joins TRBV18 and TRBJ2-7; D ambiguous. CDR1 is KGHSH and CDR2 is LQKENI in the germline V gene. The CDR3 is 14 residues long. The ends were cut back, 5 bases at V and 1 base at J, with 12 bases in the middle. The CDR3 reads CASSSNTESYEQYF. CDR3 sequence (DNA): TGTGCCAGCTCATCAAACACCGAATCCTACGAGCAGTACTTC. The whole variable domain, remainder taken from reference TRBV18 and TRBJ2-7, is NAGVMQNPRHLVRRRGQEARLRCSPMKGHSHVYWYRQLPEEGLKFMVYLQKENIIDESGMPKERFSAEFPKEGPSILRIQQVVRGDSAAYFCASSSNTESYEQYFGPGTRLTVT.

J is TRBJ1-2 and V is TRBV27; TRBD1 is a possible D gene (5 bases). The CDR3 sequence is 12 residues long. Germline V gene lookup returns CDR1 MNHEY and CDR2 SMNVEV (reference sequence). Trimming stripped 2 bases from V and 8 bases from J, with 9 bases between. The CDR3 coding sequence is TGTGCCAGCAGTTTAACGGGGGTCGGCTACACCTTC. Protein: CASSLTGVGYTF.

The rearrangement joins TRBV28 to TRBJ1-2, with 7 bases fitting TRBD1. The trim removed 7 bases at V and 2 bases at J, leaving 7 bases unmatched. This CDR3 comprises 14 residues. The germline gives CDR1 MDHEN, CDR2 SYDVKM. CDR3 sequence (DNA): TGTGCCAGCACCTTAACAGGGGCCAACTATGGCTACACCTTC. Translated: CASTLTGANYGYTF.

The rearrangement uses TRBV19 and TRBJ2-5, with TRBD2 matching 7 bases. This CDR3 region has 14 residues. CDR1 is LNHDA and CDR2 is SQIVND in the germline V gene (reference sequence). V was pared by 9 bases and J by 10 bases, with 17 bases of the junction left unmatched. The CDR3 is CASTPGGSREVQYF. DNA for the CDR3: TGTGCCAGCACTCCGGGGGGATCCAGGGAGGTCCAGTACTTC.

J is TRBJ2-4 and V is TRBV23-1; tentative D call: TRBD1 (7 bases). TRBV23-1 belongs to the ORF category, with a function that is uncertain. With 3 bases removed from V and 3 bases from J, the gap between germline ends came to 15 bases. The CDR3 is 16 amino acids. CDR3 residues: CASSQTDRRGKNIQYF. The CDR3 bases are TGCGCCAGCAGTCAGACGGACAGGCGGGGCAAAAACATTCAGTACTTC.

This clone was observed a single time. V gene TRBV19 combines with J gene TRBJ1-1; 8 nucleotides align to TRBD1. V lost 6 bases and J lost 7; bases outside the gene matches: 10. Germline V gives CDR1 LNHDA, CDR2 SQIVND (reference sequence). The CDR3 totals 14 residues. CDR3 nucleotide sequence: TGTGCCAGTAGACCCTACTCCGGGACAGGTGAAGCTTTCTTT. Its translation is CASRPYSGTGEAFF.

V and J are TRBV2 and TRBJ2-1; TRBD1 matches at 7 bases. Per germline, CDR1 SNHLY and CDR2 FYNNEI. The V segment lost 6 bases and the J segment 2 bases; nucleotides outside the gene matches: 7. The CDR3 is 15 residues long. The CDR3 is CASSLGQSTYNEQFF. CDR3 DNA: TGTGCCAGCAGCTTGGGACAGTCGACCTACAATGAGCAGTTCTTC.

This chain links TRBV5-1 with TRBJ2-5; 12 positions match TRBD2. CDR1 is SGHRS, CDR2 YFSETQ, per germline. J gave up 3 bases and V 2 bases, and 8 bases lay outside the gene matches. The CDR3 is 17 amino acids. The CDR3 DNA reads TGCGCCAGCAGCTTCATGACTAGCGGGAGCGGTGAAGAGACCCAGTACTTC. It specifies CASSFMTSGSGEETQYF.

CDR3 bases: TGCGCCAGCAGCCAAGCGACTAGGATGAAAGAGACCCAGTACTTC. Translation gives CASSQATRMKETQYF. The chain employs TRBV4-1 and TRBJ2-5; possibly TRBD2 for D (6 bases). Trimming left V 1 base short and J 3 bases short, with 12 bases between. There are 15 residues in the CDR3. From germline, CDR1 is MGHRA and CDR2 YSYEKL.

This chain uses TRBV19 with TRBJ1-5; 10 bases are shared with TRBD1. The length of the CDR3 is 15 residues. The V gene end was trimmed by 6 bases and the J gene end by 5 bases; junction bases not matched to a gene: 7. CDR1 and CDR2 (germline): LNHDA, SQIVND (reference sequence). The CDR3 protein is CASRTTGTGDQPQHF. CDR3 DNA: TGTGCCAGTAGAACCACAGGGACAGGGGATCAGCCCCAGCATTTT.

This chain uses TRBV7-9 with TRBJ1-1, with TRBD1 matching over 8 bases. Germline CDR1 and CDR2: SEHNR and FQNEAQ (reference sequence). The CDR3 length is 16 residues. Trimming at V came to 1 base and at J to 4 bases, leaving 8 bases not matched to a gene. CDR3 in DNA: TGTGCCAGCAGCTTAGGGGGGGGAGACAGGGGCACTGAAGCTTTCTTT. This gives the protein CASSLGGGDRGTEAFF.

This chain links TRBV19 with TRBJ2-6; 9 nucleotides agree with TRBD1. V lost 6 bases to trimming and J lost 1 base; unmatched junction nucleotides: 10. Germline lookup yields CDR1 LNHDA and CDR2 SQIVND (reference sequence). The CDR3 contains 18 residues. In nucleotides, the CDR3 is TGTGCCAGTAGCCCCCCGGGACAGGGACCTTCTGGGGCCAACGTCCTGACTTTC. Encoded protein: CASSPPGQGPSGANVLTF. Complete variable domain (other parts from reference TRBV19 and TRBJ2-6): DGGITQSPKYLFRKEGQNVTLSCEQNLNHDAMYWYRQDPGQGLRLIYYSQIVNDFQKGDIAEGYSVSREKKESFPLTVTSAQKNPTAFYLCASSPPGQGPSGANVLTFGAGSRLTVL.

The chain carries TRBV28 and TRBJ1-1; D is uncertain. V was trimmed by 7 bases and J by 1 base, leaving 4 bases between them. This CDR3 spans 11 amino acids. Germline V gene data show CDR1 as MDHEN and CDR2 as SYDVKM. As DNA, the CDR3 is TGTGCCAGCACCCGGAACACTGAAGCTTTCTTT. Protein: CASTRNTEAFF.

The CDR3 DNA reads as TGTGCCAGCAGCTTCACAGACAATCAGCCCCAGCATTTT. Translation gives CASSFTDNQPQHF. V and J are TRBV7-9 and TRBJ1-5, with no clear D. Germline V gene sequence: CDR1 SEHNR, CDR2 FQNEAQ (reference sequence). The CDR3 covers 13 residues. Trimming left V 3 bases short and J 3 bases short, with 6 bases between.

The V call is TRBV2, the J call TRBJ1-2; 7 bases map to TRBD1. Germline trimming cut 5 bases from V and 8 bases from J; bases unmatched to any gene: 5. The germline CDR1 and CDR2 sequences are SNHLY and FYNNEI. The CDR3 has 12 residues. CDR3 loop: CASSNRGNGYTF. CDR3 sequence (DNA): TGTGCCAGCAGTAACAGGGGAAACGGCTACACCTTC.